This TCR beta chain originates from a study of T cell responses to AZD1222 COVID-19 vaccine. Study-wide context: Pooled in the analysis were second doses at about 4 or about 12 weeks.

This CDR3 is built from 16 residues. The V gene end was trimmed by 3 bases and the J gene end by 4 bases; junction bases not matched to a gene: 9. Germline assignment: CDR1 SGHRS and CDR2 YFSETQ. Libraries were prepared by immunoSEQ multiplex PCR; TCRdb keeps only in-frame clonotypes and omits some of them. The table records 150,000 to 200,000 clones, 75% to 95% of them present only once. This clone has just one count. This chain links TRBV5-1 with TRBJ2-3, with TRBD2 identical over 9 bases. The starting material was peripheral blood, obtained on day 0 of AZD1222 vaccination. The sequence derives from an adult in good health. CDR3 sequence (DNA): TGCGCCAGCAGCTGGGGGGCGGGAGGGCCGTCAGATACGCAGTATTTT. Its protein is CASSWGAGGPSDTQYF. Full variable domain (remainder filled in from reference TRBV5-1 and TRBJ2-3): KAGVTQTPRYLIKTRGQQVTLSCSPISGHRSVSWYQQTPGQGLQFLFEYFSETQRNKGNFPGRFSGRQFSNSRSEMNVSTLELGDSALYLCASSWGAGGPSDTQYFGPGTRLTVL.